This is a list of T cell receptor beta chains from one sample in a study of T cells after yellow fever vaccination. In TCRdb, the 5' RACE reads were re-called with MiXCR into one record per CDR3 protein. This sample carries 400,000 or so distinct CDR3 sequences, about 17% of them seen once, and the ten largest clones take over 15%. This specimen was PBMCs, taken before the yellow fever booster vaccination. The source is a man younger than 35 who received the YFV17D yellow fever vaccine. Both conserved end residues are part of each CDR3. A D gene is named only where the DNA matches it firmly. Clone sizes are given selectively: once, few, many, or a class where the clone is expanded.

V gene: TRBV5-1
D gene: TRBD1
clone size: many
J gene: TRBJ2-1
CDR3 protein: CASSGQGSYNEQFF
CDR3 DNA: TGCGCCAGCAGCGGACAGGGCTCCTACAATGAGCAGTTCTTC

V gene: TRBV4-1
D gene: .
clone size: few
J gene: TRBJ1-1
CDR3 protein: CASSQDRGPNTEAFF
CDR3 DNA: TGCGCCAGCAGCCAAGATCGAGGACCGAACACTGAAGCTTTCTTT

V gene: TRBV7-9
D gene: TRBD1
clone size: few
J gene: TRBJ2-2
CDR3 protein: CASSPWDRVNTGELFF
CDR3 DNA: TGTGCCAGCAGCCCCTGGGACAGGGTAAACACCGGGGAGCTGTTTTTT

V gene: TRBV29-1
D gene: TRBD1
clone size: .
J gene: TRBJ2-1
CDR3 protein: CSALRGSSYNEQFF
CDR3 DNA: TGCAGCGCCCTCAGGGGGAGCTCCTACAATGAGCAGTTCTTC

V gene: TRBV5-6
D gene: TRBD1
clone size: .
J gene: TRBJ2-3
CDR3 protein: CASSQGQGKDTQYF
CDR3 DNA: TGTGCCAGCAGCCAGGGACAGGGTAAGGATACGCAGTATTTT

V gene: TRBV5-1
D gene: TRBD1
clone size: .
J gene: TRBJ2-6
CDR3 protein: CASNFGTGEVLTF
CDR3 DNA: TGCGCCAGCAACTTTGGGACAGGTGAGGTCCTGACTTTC

V gene: TRBV6-5
D gene: .
clone size: .
J gene: TRBJ1-2
CDR3 protein: CASAAFGTAYGYTF
CDR3 DNA: TGTGCCAGCGCAGCTTTCGGGACGGCCTATGGCTACACCTTC

V gene: TRBV5-1
D gene: .
clone size: .
J gene: TRBJ1-3
CDR3 protein: CASSKGTGNTIYF
CDR3 DNA: TGCGCCAGCAGTAAGGGAACTGGAAACACCATATATTTT

V gene: TRBV6-2/TRBV6-3
D gene: TRBD1
clone size: few
J gene: TRBJ2-1
CDR3 protein: CASTGQGVEQFF
CDR3 DNA: TGTGCCAGCACGGGACAGGGGGTTGAGCAGTTCTTC

V gene: TRBV6-2/TRBV6-3
D gene: .
clone size: .
J gene: TRBJ2-1
CDR3 protein: CASSYRGTYTEQFF
CDR3 DNA: TGTGCCAGCAGTTACCGGGGGACCTACACTGAGCAGTTCTTC

V gene: TRBV11-3
D gene: .
clone size: .
J gene: TRBJ2-3
CDR3 protein: CASSLTQGTATQYF
CDR3 DNA: TGTGCCAGCAGCCTGACCCAGGGTACGGCTACGCAGTATTTT

V gene: TRBV7-2
D gene: TRBD2
clone size: .
J gene: TRBJ2-5
CDR3 protein: CASSSGTSGPTETQYF
CDR3 DNA: TGTGCCAGCAGCTCAGGGACTAGCGGGCCCACGGAGACCCAGTACTTC

V gene: TRBV7-2
D gene: TRBD1
clone size: few
J gene: TRBJ2-3
CDR3 protein: CASSRYRGYTDTQYF
CDR3 DNA: TGTGCCAGCAGCCGATACAGGGGTTACACAGATACGCAGTATTTT

V gene: TRBV28
D gene: .
clone size: few
J gene: TRBJ1-5
CDR3 protein: CASSLTRNQPQHF
CDR3 DNA: TGTGCCAGCAGTTTAACCAGGAATCAGCCCCAGCATTTT

V gene: TRBV6-2/TRBV6-3
D gene: .
clone size: few
J gene: TRBJ1-1
CDR3 protein: CASSEWATENTEAFF
CDR3 DNA: TGTGCCAGCAGTGAATGGGCGACGGAGAACACTGAAGCTTTCTTT

V gene: TRBV20-1
D gene: .
clone size: .
J gene: TRBJ1-1
CDR3 protein: CSGPAGGQAFF
CDR3 DNA: TGCAGTGGACCTGCCGGGGGACAAGCTTTCTTT

V gene: TRBV14
D gene: .
clone size: .
J gene: TRBJ1-1
CDR3 protein: CASARDGEAFF
CDR3 DNA: TGTGCCAGTGCCCGGGACGGTGAAGCTTTCTTT

V gene: TRBV19
D gene: TRBD2
clone size: once
J gene: TRBJ2-3
CDR3 protein: CASGTSGRTDTQYF
CDR3 DNA: TGTGCCAGTGGGACTAGCGGACGCACAGATACGCAGTATTTT

V gene: TRBV4-3
D gene: .
clone size: few
J gene: TRBJ2-7
CDR3 protein: CASSQGLDGSYEQYF
CDR3 DNA: TGCGCCAGCAGCCAGGGACTTGACGGCTCCTACGAGCAGTACTTC

V gene: TRBV11-2
D gene: TRBD1
clone size: .
J gene: TRBJ2-3
CDR3 protein: CASSLAQGLGNTQYF
CDR3 DNA: TGTGCCAGCAGCTTAGCACAGGGGTTAGGAAATACGCAGTATTTT

V gene: TRBV5-1
D gene: .
clone size: few
J gene: TRBJ2-5
CDR3 protein: CASSLDYPQETQYF
CDR3 DNA: TGCGCCAGCAGCTTGGATTATCCGCAAGAGACCCAGTACTTC

V gene: TRBV4-3
D gene: .
clone size: .
J gene: TRBJ2-3
CDR3 protein: CASSQDGGESTDTQYF
CDR3 DNA: TGCGCCAGCAGCCAAGATGGCGGGGAGAGCACAGATACGCAGTATTTT

V gene: TRBV7-9
D gene: TRBD1
clone size: .
J gene: TRBJ1-4
CDR3 protein: CASSLNGQAYNEKLFF
CDR3 DNA: TGTGCCAGCAGCTTAAACGGACAGGCCTATAATGAAAAACTGTTTTTT

V gene: TRBV4-3
D gene: .
clone size: .
J gene: TRBJ2-3
CDR3 protein: CASSQAWRETDTQYF
CDR3 DNA: TGCGCCAGCAGCCAAGCGTGGCGGGAAACAGATACGCAGTATTTT

V gene: TRBV29-1
D gene: TRBD1
clone size: .
J gene: TRBJ2-3
CDR3 protein: CSVAQGVTDTQYF
CDR3 DNA: TGCAGCGTTGCCCAGGGGGTCACAGATACGCAGTATTTT

V gene: TRBV12-3/TRBV12-4
D gene: .
clone size: few
J gene: TRBJ1-2
CDR3 protein: CASSSLRGRTGYTF
CDR3 DNA: TGTGCCAGCAGCTCACTAAGGGGACGAACGGGTTACACCTTC

V gene: TRBV24-1
D gene: .
clone size: many
J gene: TRBJ2-3
CDR3 protein: CATAGNTDTQYF
CDR3 DNA: TGTGCCACCGCAGGGAACACAGATACGCAGTATTTT

V gene: TRBV27
D gene: .
clone size: .
J gene: TRBJ1-6
CDR3 protein: CASSLVLDNSPLHF
CDR3 DNA: TGTGCCAGCAGTTTAGTCCTTGATAATTCACCCCTCCACTTT

V gene: TRBV5-1
D gene: .
clone size: .
J gene: TRBJ2-5
CDR3 protein: CASSLPASETQYF
CDR3 DNA: TGCGCCAGCAGCCTCCCAGCTTCGGAGACCCAGTACTTC

V gene: TRBV27
D gene: .
clone size: few
J gene: TRBJ1-6
CDR3 protein: CASRTRGVYNSPLHF
CDR3 DNA: TGTGCCAGCAGAACTAGAGGGGTCTATAATTCACCCCTCCACTTT

V gene: TRBV29-1
D gene: .
clone size: few
J gene: TRBJ2-7
CDR3 protein: CSVEGRGYEQYF
CDR3 DNA: TGCAGCGTTGAAGGCCGGGGCTACGAGCAGTACTTC

V gene: TRBV7-9
D gene: .
clone size: .
J gene: TRBJ2-2
CDR3 protein: CASSLSQGVAGELFF
CDR3 DNA: TGTGCCAGCAGCTTATCCCAGGGTGTCGCCGGGGAGCTGTTTTTT

V gene: TRBV4-3
D gene: .
clone size: .
J gene: TRBJ1-2
CDR3 protein: CASSQPDNYGYTF
CDR3 DNA: TGCGCCAGCAGCCAACCCGACAACTATGGCTACACCTTC

V gene: TRBV11-1
D gene: TRBD1
clone size: .
J gene: TRBJ2-7
CDR3 protein: CASSSGQGAREQYF
CDR3 DNA: TGTGCCAGCAGCTCAGGACAGGGGGCGCGAGAGCAGTACTTC

V gene: TRBV7-2
D gene: .
clone size: .
J gene: TRBJ2-5
CDR3 protein: CASSPRPSETQYF
CDR3 DNA: TGTGCCAGCAGCCCTCGTCCTTCTGAGACCCAGTACTTC

V gene: TRBV12-5
D gene: .
clone size: .
J gene: TRBJ1-3
CDR3 protein: CASGQIGSSGNTIYF
CDR3 DNA: TGTGCTAGTGGTCAAATAGGTAGCTCTGGAAACACCATATATTTT